Shown below are 26 T cell receptor beta chains from a single sample sequenced in a study of T-cell reconstitution after alpha-beta-depleted transplantation in children. Unique molecular identifiers were built into the TCRbeta library. Via MiXCR, TCRdb re-called the PCR reads, giving one row per CDR3 protein. Of 330,000 or so distinct CDR3 sequences in the sample, 10% were seen once. The sequencing used PBMCs from the stem cell graft donor, collected from the stem cell graft. All receptors come from a human donor who donated a stem cell graft to a child with acute lymphoblastic leukemia.

This clonotype was seen only once. The gene calls are TRBV4-3 and TRBJ2-3; D is unclear. Germline V gives CDR1 LGHNA, CDR2 YSLEER. The CDR3 length is 16 residues. Trimming removed 0 bases from V and 6 bases from J, with 16 bases in between. The CDR3 spells CASSQDRNQWGDTQYF. The CDR3 DNA reads as TGCGCCAGCAGCCAAGATCGAAACCAGTGGGGTGATACGCAGTATTTT.

The gene calls are TRBV20-1 and TRBJ2-1; 11 bases match TRBD2. Germline-derived CDR1 and CDR2 are DFQATT and SNEGSKA (reference sequence). The CDR3 is made up of 18 amino acids. J was trimmed by 5 bases and V by 3 bases; bases with no gene match: 15. The CDR3 spells CSASQGNRPSGRNNEQFF. The DNA for the CDR3 is TGCAGTGCTAGCCAGGGGAATCGACCTAGCGGGAGGAACAATGAGCAGTTCTTC.

The V call is TRBV12-3 or TRBV12-4, the J call TRBJ1-5; D not resolved. The CDR3 sequence is 13 residues long. The V gene lost 6 bases and the J gene lost 6 bases, with 12 bases spanning the gap. CDR3 DNA: TGTGCCAGCAGCTCCGAGGGTGGTCAGCCCCAGCATTTT. Protein sequence: CASSSEGGQPQHF.

The chain carries TRBV7-9 and TRBJ2-3; D is perhaps TRBD2 (6 bases). V dropped 7 bases and J dropped 5 bases, with 10 bases sitting between them. The CDR3 has 12 residues. CDR1 is SEHNR and CDR2 is FQNEAQ in the germline V gene (reference sequence). The CDR3 is CASIVGGDTQYF. CDR3 nucleotides: TGTGCCAGCATCGTGGGGGGAGATACGCAGTATTTT.

V gene TRBV5-1 combines with J gene TRBJ2-1; TRBD2 aligns across 7 bases. Germline CDR1 and CDR2: SGHRS and YFSETQ. Trimming took 0 bases from V and 5 from J; bases not matched to a gene: 5. The CDR3 is made up of 15 amino acids. In DNA form, the CDR3 reads TGCGCCAGCAGCTTGGATGGGGGGGTCAACAATGAGCAGTTCTTC. It specifies CASSLDGGVNNEQFF.

The sample holds many counts of this clonotype. The gene calls are TRBV10-3 and TRBJ2-2; TRBD2 matches 8 bases. Germline lookup yields CDR1 ENHRY and CDR2 SYGVKD. V trimming: 4 bases; J trimming: 3 bases; junction bases outside the gene matches: 13. This CDR3 is built from 18 residues. The CDR3 loop reads CAISGTSGPRPHTGELFF. CDR3 DNA sequence: TGTGCCATCAGTGGAACTAGCGGCCCCCGACCTCACACCGGGGAGCTGTTTTTT.

The V and J genes are TRBV5-6 and TRBJ2-1, with TRBD1 matching over 10 bases. V gave up 1 base and J gave up 0 bases; unmatched junction bases: 13. CDR1 is SGHDT and CDR2 is YYEEEE in the germline V gene. This CDR3 comprises 20 residues. CDR3: CASSLPVDRGPSGSYNEQFF. CDR3 nucleotides: TGTGCCAGCAGCTTGCCCGTCGACAGGGGGCCAAGCGGCTCCTACAATGAGCAGTTCTTC.

CDR3 DNA sequence: TGTGCCTGGTCCCGGGACCGCAGCTACAATGAGCAGTTCTTC. The encoded protein is CAWSRDRSYNEQFF. This chain joins TRBV30 and TRBJ2-1; either TRBD1 or TRBD2 may fit D (5 bases each). V shed 5 bases and J shed 3 bases, with 14 bases lying between them. CDR3 length equals 14 residues. Germline assignment: CDR1 GTSNPN and CDR2 SVGIG (reference sequence).

This clonotype has only a few counts. The chain joins TRBV27 to TRBJ2-1; 8 bases map to TRBD1. The germline CDR1 and CDR2 sequences are MNHEY and SMNVEV (reference sequence). V shed 5 bases, J shed 8 bases, and the junction held 11 bases outside the gene matches. CDR3 length: 15 amino acids. CDR3 region: CASSPSWDRFDEQFF. The CDR3 DNA is TGTGCCAGCAGTCCCTCCTGGGACAGGTTCGATGAGCAGTTCTTC.

The rearrangement uses TRBV4-1 and TRBJ1-2; 7 nucleotides align to TRBD1. V dropped 4 bases and J dropped 3; count of bases not matched to a gene: 8. The CDR3 runs 15 residues. CDR1 and CDR2 from the germline V gene are MGHRA and YSYEKL. CDR3 DNA: TGCGCCAGCAGCCCAAGACAGGGTACGGACTATGGCTACACCTTC. Translation gives CASSPRQGTDYGYTF.

This clonotype was counted between two and nine times. J is TRBJ1-1 and V is TRBV20-1; D is uncertain. The CDR3 covers 15 residues. The V and J ends lost 2 bases and 0 bases respectively, with 13 bases between them. Germline V gene lookup returns CDR1 DFQATT and CDR2 SNEGSKA (reference sequence). DNA for the CDR3: TGCAGTGCTAGAATCTTTTTTGAGATGAACACTGAAGCTTTCTTT. This codes for CSARIFFEMNTEAFF.

This chain connects TRBV3-1 to TRBJ2-7, with a possible D match to TRBD1 (5 bases). In germline, CDR1 is LGHDT, CDR2 YNNKEL (reference sequence). The length of the CDR3 is 15 residues. Between the trimmed V and J ends, which lost 1 base and 9 bases, there was a span of 19 bases. The chain's CDR3 is CASSQGSAGADGQYF. The DNA of the CDR3 is TGTGCCAGCAGCCAAGGGTCCGCTGGGGCCGACGGGCAGTACTTC.

This clonotype was picked up a small number of times. J is TRBJ1-6 and V is TRBV27; 7 nucleotides agree with TRBD1. The junction had 6 bases not matched to a gene; V was cut back by 6 bases and J by 7 bases. CDR1 and CDR2 from the germline V gene are MNHEY and SMNVEV (reference sequence). The CDR3 has 14 residues. CDR3 nucleotides: TGTGCCAGCAGGCTCAGGGGGTCCAATTCACCCCTCCACTTT. Its translation: CASRLRGSNSPLHF.

This chain joins TRBV6-6 and TRBJ2-3, with D uncertain. The CDR3 sequence is 13 residues long. CDR1 is MNHNY and CDR2 is SVGAGI in the germline V gene (reference sequence). Trimming cost V 7 bases and J 5 bases, with 13 bases left between them. CDR3 residues: CASILPGRDTQYF. The CDR3 DNA sequence: TGTGCCAGCATTTTACCGGGTCGAGATACGCAGTATTTT.

The chain links TRBV29-1 to TRBJ2-2; 9 nucleotides match TRBD2. Per germline, CDR1 SQVTM and CDR2 ANQGSEA. The CDR3 spans 17 residues. Trimming removed 1 base from V and 2 bases from J; junction bases left unmatched: 8. The CDR3 bases are TGCAGCGTTGAAGGGCGGGAGGGCCAGGTTAACACCGGGGAGCTGTTTTTT. Translated, it gives CSVEGREGQVNTGELFF.

The chain uses TRBV6-5 and TRBJ2-1; D is unresolved. CDR1 and CDR2 from the germline V gene are MNHEY and SVGAGI. CDR3 size: 12 residues. V lost 8 bases to trimming and J lost 10 bases, with 15 bases between them. CDR3 region: CASRTWGREQFF. The CDR3 DNA reads as TGTGCCAGCCGTACCTGGGGTAGGGAGCAGTTCTTC.

The CDR3, as DNA: TGTGCCAGCAGTCCAACACAGGGAGATCTGACAGATACGCAGTATTTT. Its protein product is CASSPTQGDLTDTQYF. V usage is TRBV27 and J usage is TRBJ2-3, with D possibly TRBD1 on 6 matching bases. Germline V gene sequence: CDR1 MNHEY, CDR2 SMNVEV (reference sequence). This CDR3 spans 16 amino acids. Trimming removed 5 bases from V and 3 bases from J, with 18 bases in between.

There are a few counts of this clonotype. This chain connects TRBV14 to TRBJ2-1; TRBD2 is a possible D gene (6 bases). Deletions cut 4 bases from V and 10 bases from J, with 17 bases between. Germline V lookup: CDR1 SGHDN, CDR2 FVKESK. This CDR3 spans 14 amino acids. CDR3 coding DNA: TGTGCCAGCAGCCGCGGGGACCCTAGCCTCGAGCAGTTCTTC. Its protein product is CASSRGDPSLEQFF.

This clonotype has more than one count but fewer than ten. The gene calls are TRBV6-2 or TRBV6-3 and TRBJ2-7; TRBD2 agrees at 12 bases. Germline CDR1 reads MNHEY; CDR2 reads SVGEGT. The CDR3 is made up of 15 amino acids. Germline trimming cut 5 bases from V and 3 bases from J; bases unmatched to any gene: 5. In DNA form, the CDR3 reads TGTGCCAGCAGTAATCTAGCGGGAGGGCTCTACGAGCAGTACTTC. Amino acid sequence: CASSNLAGGLYEQYF.

Ten or more counts support this clonotype. CDR3 DNA sequence: TGTGCCAGCAGTCCAAGCGGAGTCTATGGCTACACCTTC. This sequence encodes CASSPSGVYGYTF. The chain employs TRBV28 and TRBJ1-2; D not certain. Germline V gene sequence: CDR1 MDHEN, CDR2 SYDVKM. V lost 5 bases and J lost 4, with 11 bases in between. This CDR3 has 13 residues.

This clonotype was recorded a few times. The CDR3 nucleotides read TGTGCCAGCAGCCAAGATCTACAGGGACGGATGAATTCACCCCTCCACTTT. This codes for CASSQDLQGRMNSPLHF. The rearrangement uses TRBV4-2 and TRBJ1-6; D is perhaps TRBD1 (6 bases). This CDR3 is built from 17 residues. The germline V and J ends were trimmed by 0 bases and 7 bases, with 16 bases remaining between them. Germline V gene lookup returns CDR1 LGHNA and CDR2 YNFKEQ.

A few counts support this clonotype. The CDR3 nucleotides are TGCAGCGTTGAAGTAGGAGGGGTCGATGAGCAGTTCTTC. It encodes CSVEVGGVDEQFF. The V gene is TRBV29-1, the J gene TRBJ2-1, with TRBD2 as a possible D gene (6 bases). Germline lookup yields CDR1 SQVTM and CDR2 ANQGSEA. Trimming removed 1 base at V and 8 bases at J, with 12 bases between. The CDR3 is 13 amino acids.

This clonotype was detected only a few times. V usage is TRBV5-1 and J usage is TRBJ2-7, with 8 bases lining up with TRBD1. This CDR3 is built from 18 residues. V lost 4 bases, J lost 0 bases, and 15 bases stayed unmatched. Germline CDR1 and CDR2: SGHRS and YFSETQ. The CDR3 DNA reads TGCGCCAGCAGCCTGACTGGAGGGGACAGGTCCCTCTCCTACGAGCAGTACTTC. Translated, it gives CASSLTGGDRSLSYEQYF.

This clonotype was counted at least ten times. V and J are TRBV6-5 and TRBJ2-3; 7 bases fit TRBD2. The J segment lost 5 bases and the V segment lost 0 bases, leaving 8 bases of the junction unmatched. Per germline, CDR1 MNHEY and CDR2 SVGAGI. The CDR3 totals 16 residues. CDR3 amino acids: CASSYSSGRRGDTQYF. The CDR3 DNA sequence: TGTGCCAGCAGTTACTCTTCCGGGAGGAGGGGAGATACGCAGTATTTT.

The chain recombines TRBV4-2 with TRBJ2-2; no reliable D call. Germline V CDR1 and CDR2: LGHNA, YNFKEQ. The CDR3 consists of 14 residues. V shed 5 bases and J shed 1 base, with 8 bases lying between them. The CDR3 coding sequence is TGTGCCAGCAGCGGAGAATTGAACACCGGGGAGCTGTTTTTT. The encoded protein is CASSGELNTGELFF.

This chain joins TRBV30 and TRBJ2-1; 10 nucleotides match TRBD2. This CDR3 spans 18 amino acids. Germline V gives CDR1 GTSNPN, CDR2 SVGIG (reference sequence). Unmatched junction bases numbered 19, after V lost 3 bases and J lost 8 bases. As DNA, the CDR3 is TGTGCCTGGAGCGCCCTGAGGCGGGCTAGCGGGAGATCCCATGAGCAGTTCTTC. Residues: CAWSALRRASGRSHEQFF.